The T cell receptor (beta chain) under discussion was sequenced for a study of OX40 agonist ivuxolimab in advanced cancers. Study outcomes and limitations: Researchers did not establish what antigens the expanded peripheral T cells target.

With regard to this clone: The antigen is undetermined.

Germline lookup yields CDR1 SGHTS and CDR2 YDEGEE. Trimming pared 3 bases from V and 6 bases from J, leaving 10 bases between. This CDR3 has 12 residues. Sequencing used immunoSEQ multiplex PCR; TCRdb keeps in-frame clones, though not all of them. Of about 98,000 clones in the sample, about 83% were seen once. V and J are TRBV5-8 and TRBJ2-7; D may be TRBD1 (6 bases). The sequencing here drew on CD4+ or CD8+ T cells sorted from blood, taken in a trial of the OX40 agonist ivuxolimab. This sequence was found in an adult with an advanced solid tumor such as melanoma, head and neck, liver or kidney cancer. This CDR3 reads CASSYTGFEQYF. Here the CDR3 DNA reads TGTGCCAGCAGCTACACAGGGTTCGAGCAGTACTTC.